Listed below are T cell receptor beta chains from one sample, sequenced in a study of early T cells in non-severe SARS-CoV-2 infection. A single record per CDR3 protein comes from TCRdb applying MiXCR to the 5' RACE reads. The repertoire holds 75,000 to 80,000 distinct CDR3 sequences, with about a sixth as singletons. The material sequenced was whole blood. Receptor source: an adult who was a healthcare worker with PCR-confirmed SARS-CoV-2 infection or an uninfected control (not recorded which). CDR3s include the opening cysteine and the closing phenylalanine or tryptophan. The D gene is left open where the match is weak. Expanded clones are given a class, and other clones once, few, many or no size at all.

d_gene	abundance	v_gene	j_gene	CDR3nt	CDR3aa
TRBD1	few	TRBV19	TRBJ2-2	TGTGCCAGTAGGAAGACAGGGGCCAACACCGGGGAGCTGTTTTTT	CASRKTGANTGELFF
-	-	TRBV5-1	TRBJ1-1	TGCGCCAGCAGCTTGGGGGGTGAGGACACTGAAGCTTTCTTT	CASSLGGEDTEAFF
TRBD2	many	TRBV3-1	TRBJ2-1	TGTGCCAGCAGCCCCGGAGCGGGAGTTTCTTCCTCCTACAATGAGCAGTTCTTC	CASSPGAGVSSSYNEQFF
-	few	TRBV12-5	TRBJ2-3	TGTGCTAGTGGTATCACAGATACGCAGTATTTT	CASGITDTQYF
TRBD2	-	TRBV20-1	TRBJ2-7	TGCAGTGCTAGAGATCTCAGCGGGGGTCACTCCTACGAGCAGTACTTC	CSARDLSGGHSYEQYF
-	few	TRBV12-3/TRBV12-4	TRBJ1-2	TGTGCCAGCAGCCCTATGGTCGGGAGTTACACCTTC	CASSPMVGSYTF
TRBD1	-	TRBV12-3/TRBV12-4	TRBJ1-1	TGTGCCAGCAGCCCGGGACAGGGAACTTACTTT	CASSPGQGTYF
-	many	TRBV2	TRBJ1-1	TGTGCCAGCGAACGGGCGAACACTGAAGCTTTCTTT	CASERANTEAFF
-	-	TRBV20-1	TRBJ1-2	TGCAGTGCTAGAGATCTTCGGGGGGCGAGCGGCTACACCTTC	CSARDLRGASGYTF
TRBD1	-	TRBV7-2	TRBJ1-1	TGTGCCAGCAGCTCACGGACAGGGAACACTGAAGCTTTCTTT	CASSSRTGNTEAFF
-	many	TRBV6-2/TRBV6-3	TRBJ1-1	TGTGCCAGCAGTTTCGCTACGAACACTGAAGCTTTCTTT	CASSFATNTEAFF
TRBD2	large	TRBV20-1	TRBJ2-1	TGCAGTGCTAGTACTATCCCCGGGACTAGCGGGAGTACCACCTACAATGAGCAGTTCTTC	CSASTIPGTSGSTTYNEQFF
TRBD1	-	TRBV9	TRBJ2-3	TGTGCCAGCAGCCCCAAGGATGACAGGGCTAACACAGATACGCAGTATTTT	CASSPKDDRANTDTQYF
-	-	TRBV7-2	TRBJ2-7	TGTGCCAGCAGCTTAGTCCCCTACGAGCAGTACTTC	CASSLVPYEQYF
TRBD2	-	TRBV14	TRBJ2-7	TGTGCCAGCAGCCCCGTATCTAGCGGGCCCCTCTACGAGCAGTACTTC	CASSPVSSGPLYEQYF
TRBD2	-	TRBV19	TRBJ2-7	TGTGCCAGTAGTCCCCTAGCGGGAGGGGTCTACGAGCAGTACTTC	CASSPLAGGVYEQYF
TRBD2	many	TRBV27	TRBJ2-1	TGTGCCACGCTGAAGCGGGGGGTTTTCGATGAGCAGTTCTTC	CATLKRGVFDEQFF
TRBD2	many	TRBV7-2	TRBJ2-7	TGTGCCAGCAGCCCAGGACTAGCGGGAGGCGAGCAGTACTTC	CASSPGLAGGEQYF
-	few	TRBV7-9	TRBJ2-3	TGTGCCAGCAGCCATGCAGCGGATTTT	CASSHAADF
-	-	TRBV14	TRBJ2-3	TGTGCCAGCAGCCGAGGACTCAACCGGGGCACAGATACGCAGTATTTT	CASSRGLNRGTDTQYF
-	many	TRBV2	TRBJ2-7	TGTGCCAGCAGTGAAACGGGTCCGCCTTCCTACGAGCAGTACTTC	CASSETGPPSYEQYF
-	many	TRBV4-3	TRBJ1-4	TGCGCCAGCAGCCAAGATAACCAGGGGCGCGAAAAACTGTTTTTT	CASSQDNQGREKLFF
-	-	TRBV9	TRBJ2-1	TGTGCCAGCAGCGTCGGAGACAATGAGCAGTTCTTC	CASSVGDNEQFF
TRBD2	-	TRBV7-8	TRBJ2-3	TGTGCCAGCAGCCAGCTTGGAGCGGGGGGACTCACAGATACGCAGTATTTT	CASSQLGAGGLTDTQYF
TRBD2	-	TRBV2	TRBJ2-3	TGTGCCAGCAGCCTAGCGGGAGAGAGCACAGATACGCAGTATTTT	CASSLAGESTDTQYF
-	-	TRBV4-3	TRBJ2-2	TGCGCCAGCAGCCAACACCCGGACTCCCGGGACACCGGGGAGCTGTTTTTT	CASSQHPDSRDTGELFF
TRBD1	many	TRBV3-1	TRBJ2-7	TGTGCCAGCAGCCGAACCCGGGGACAGGGGACGAGTGAGCAGTACTTC	CASSRTRGQGTSEQYF
-	-	TRBV11-1	TRBJ1-2	TGTGCCAGCAGCACCCCGGGACAATTCTATGGCTACACCTTC	CASSTPGQFYGYTF
TRBD1	-	TRBV5-6	TRBJ1-2	TGTGCCAGCAGGTTACAGGGGAACGGGTATGGCTACACCTTC	CASRLQGNGYGYTF
-	-	TRBV3-1	TRBJ2-1	TGTGCCAGCAGCCAAGTGGGGTACACTGAGCAGTTCTTC	CASSQVGYTEQFF
-	-	TRBV4-2	TRBJ2-7	TGTGCCAGCAGCCAAGATCCCTTAGGCGTGGAGCAGTACTTC	CASSQDPLGVEQYF
TRBD2	many	TRBV4-2	TRBJ2-1	TGTGCCAGCAGACCCGCTAGCGGGGGGGATGAGCAGTTCTTC	CASRPASGGDEQFF
TRBD2	-	TRBV20-1	TRBJ2-7	TGCAGTGGTAGTCGGCTAGCGGGAGTATATGGGGACGAGCAGTACTTC	CSGSRLAGVYGDEQYF
TRBD2	-	TRBV19	TRBJ2-1	TGTGCCAGTAGTAGTACCGCTAGCGGGAGTTCCTACAATGAGCAGTTCTTC	CASSSTASGSSYNEQFF
-	-	TRBV5-1	TRBJ1-1	TGCGCCAGCAGCTACCGGGAGACTGGCACTGAAGCTTTCTTT	CASSYRETGTEAFF
-	few	TRBV5-1	TRBJ1-1	TGCGCCACCCGCCTCGAGGGGCTAAACACTGAAGCTTTCTTT	CATRLEGLNTEAFF
-	-	TRBV30	TRBJ1-2	TGTGTCTGGGCGGGACTGGACTATGGCTACACCTTC	CVWAGLDYGYTF
TRBD2	few	TRBV29-1	TRBJ2-3	TGCAGCGTTGAGGGACTAGCGGGAGTTGGTACGCAGTATTTT	CSVEGLAGVGTQYF
-	-	TRBV6-6	TRBJ2-2	TGTGCCAGCAGTTATATTGGGACAAACAGCGGGGAGCTGTTTTTT	CASSYIGTNSGELFF
TRBD2	-	TRBV25-1	TRBJ2-1	TGTGCCAGCAGTGAATCTGTAGCGGGAGTGAATGAGCAGTTCTTC	CASSESVAGVNEQFF
TRBD1	-	TRBV7-3	TRBJ2-5	TGTGCCAGCAGTTCCACGGGACAGGGTGGGTCGACCCAGTACTTC	CASSSTGQGGSTQYF
-	few	TRBV7-2	TRBJ1-2	TGTGCCAGCAGCTTAGTAATAGGGGAGGAAGGCTACACCTTC	CASSLVIGEEGYTF
-	-	TRBV11-3	TRBJ2-6	TGTGCCACCAGAACTGGGGCCAACGTCCTGACTTTC	CATRTGANVLTF
-	few	TRBV6-2/TRBV6-3	TRBJ2-1	TGTGCCAGCAGTTTTGGACCCGGGCTAAGGACCTACAATGAGCAGTTCTTC	CASSFGPGLRTYNEQFF